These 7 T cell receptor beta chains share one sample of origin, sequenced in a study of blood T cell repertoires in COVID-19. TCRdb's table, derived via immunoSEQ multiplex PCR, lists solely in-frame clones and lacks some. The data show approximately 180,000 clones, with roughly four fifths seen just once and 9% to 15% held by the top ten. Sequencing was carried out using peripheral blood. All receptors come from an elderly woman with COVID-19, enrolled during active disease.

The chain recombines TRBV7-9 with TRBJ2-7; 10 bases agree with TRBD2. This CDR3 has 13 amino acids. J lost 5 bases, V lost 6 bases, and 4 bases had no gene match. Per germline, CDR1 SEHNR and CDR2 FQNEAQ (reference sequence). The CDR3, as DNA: TGTGCCAGCAGGCCTAGCGGGAGCCACGAGCAGTACTTC. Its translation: CASRPSGSHEQYF.

CDR3 sequence: CASSKARQRYTDTQYF. The CDR3, as DNA: TGTGCCAGCAGCAAAGCGCGGCAGCGCTACACAGATACGCAGTATTTT. This sequence joins TRBV5-4 and TRBJ2-3; D is undetermined. Germline V gene data show CDR1 as SGHNT and CDR2 as YYREEE (reference sequence). The CDR3 is 16 residues long. The ends were cut back, 4 bases at V and 2 bases at J, with 17 bases in the middle. The complete variable domain, with remaining parts taken from reference TRBV5-4 and TRBJ2-3, reads ETGVTQSPTHLIKTRGQQVTLRCSSQSGHNTVSWYQQALGQGPQFIFQYYREEENGRGNFPPRFSGLQFPNYSSELNVNALELDDSALYLCASSKARQRYTDTQYFGPGTRLTVL.

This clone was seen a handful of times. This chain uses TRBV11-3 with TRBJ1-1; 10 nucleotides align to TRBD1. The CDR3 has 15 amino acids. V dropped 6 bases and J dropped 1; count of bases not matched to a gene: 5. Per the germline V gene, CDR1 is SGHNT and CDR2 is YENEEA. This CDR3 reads CASRQRDRGNTEAFF. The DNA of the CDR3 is TGTGCCAGCAGACAAAGGGACAGGGGGAACACTGAAGCTTTCTTT.

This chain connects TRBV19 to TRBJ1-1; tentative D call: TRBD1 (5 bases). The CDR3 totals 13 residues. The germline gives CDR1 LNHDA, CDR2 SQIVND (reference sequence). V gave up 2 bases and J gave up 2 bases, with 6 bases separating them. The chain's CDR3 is CASSIRGNTEAFF. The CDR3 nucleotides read TGTGCCAGTAGTATAAGGGGAAACACTGAAGCTTTCTTT.

This chain's CDR3 is CASSPTSGQPYEQYF. DNA for the CDR3: TGTGCCAGCAGCCCGACTAGCGGGCAACCCTACGAGCAGTACTTC. The chain carries TRBV4-2 and TRBJ2-7, with 10 bases fitting TRBD2. The V and J ends lost 4 bases and 2 bases, in that order; junction bases with no gene match: 5. Germline-derived CDR1 and CDR2 are LGHNA and YNFKEQ. This CDR3 has 15 amino acids.

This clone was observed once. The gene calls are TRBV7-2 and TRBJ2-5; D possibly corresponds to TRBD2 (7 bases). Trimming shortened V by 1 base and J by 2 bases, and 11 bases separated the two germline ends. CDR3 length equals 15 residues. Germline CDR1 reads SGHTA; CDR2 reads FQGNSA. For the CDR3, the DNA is TGTGCCAGCAGCTTAGTGGGGGGGGCTCAAGAGACCCAGTACTTC. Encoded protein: CASSLVGGAQETQYF.

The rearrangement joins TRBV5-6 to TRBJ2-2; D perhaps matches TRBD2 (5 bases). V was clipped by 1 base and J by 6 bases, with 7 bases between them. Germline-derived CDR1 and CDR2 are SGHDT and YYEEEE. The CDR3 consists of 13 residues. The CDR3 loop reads CASSLWRAGELFF. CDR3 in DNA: TGTGCCAGCAGCTTGTGGCGGGCCGGGGAGCTGTTTTTT.